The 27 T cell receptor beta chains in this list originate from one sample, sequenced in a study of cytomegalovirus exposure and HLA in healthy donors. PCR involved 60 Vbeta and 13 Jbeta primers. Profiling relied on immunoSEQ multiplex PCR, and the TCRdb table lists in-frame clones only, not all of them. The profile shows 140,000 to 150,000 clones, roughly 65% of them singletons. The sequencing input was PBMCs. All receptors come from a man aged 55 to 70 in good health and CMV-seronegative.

The CDR3 nucleotides read TGTGCCAGCAGCTTAGACAGGGAGCAGTACTTC. It yields the protein CASSLDREQYF. The chain employs TRBV7-9 and TRBJ2-7; tentative D call: TRBD1 (5 bases). In germline, CDR1 is SEHNR, CDR2 FQNEAQ (reference sequence). The germline V and J ends were trimmed by 1 base and 7 bases, with 5 bases remaining between them. The CDR3 is 11 residues long.

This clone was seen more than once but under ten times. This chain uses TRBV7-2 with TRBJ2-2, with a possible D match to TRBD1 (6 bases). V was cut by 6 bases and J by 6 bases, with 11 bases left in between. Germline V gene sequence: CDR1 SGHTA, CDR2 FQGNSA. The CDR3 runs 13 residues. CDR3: CASRANRAGELFF. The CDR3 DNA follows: TGTGCCAGCAGAGCTAACAGGGCCGGGGAGCTGTTTTTT.

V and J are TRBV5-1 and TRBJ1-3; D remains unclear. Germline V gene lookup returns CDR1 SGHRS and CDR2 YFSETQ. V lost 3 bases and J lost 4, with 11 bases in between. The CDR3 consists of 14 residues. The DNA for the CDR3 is TGCGCCAGCAGCTCAAGCGGACTCGGAAACACCATATATTTT. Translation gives CASSSSGLGNTIYF.

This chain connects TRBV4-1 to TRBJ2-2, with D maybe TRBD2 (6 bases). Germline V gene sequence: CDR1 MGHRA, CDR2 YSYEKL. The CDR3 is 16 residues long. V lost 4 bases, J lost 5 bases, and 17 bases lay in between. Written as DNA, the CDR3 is TGCGCCAGCAGCCCACGACTAGATTTGGGGACCGGGGAGCTGTTTTTT. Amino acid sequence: CASSPRLDLGTGELFF.

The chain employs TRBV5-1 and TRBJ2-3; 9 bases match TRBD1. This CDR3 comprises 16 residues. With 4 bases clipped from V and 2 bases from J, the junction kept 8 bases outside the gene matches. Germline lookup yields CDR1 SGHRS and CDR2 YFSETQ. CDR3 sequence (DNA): TGCGCCAGCAGCGTCGGGACAGGGCGAACCACAGATACGCAGTATTTT. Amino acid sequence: CASSVGTGRTTDTQYF.

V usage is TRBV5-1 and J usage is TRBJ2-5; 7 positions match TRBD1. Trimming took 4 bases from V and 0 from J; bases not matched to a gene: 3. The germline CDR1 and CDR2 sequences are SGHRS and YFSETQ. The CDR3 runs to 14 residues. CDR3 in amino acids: CASSQGQNQETQYF. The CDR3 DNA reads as TGCGCCAGCAGCCAGGGACAGAACCAAGAGACCCAGTACTTC.

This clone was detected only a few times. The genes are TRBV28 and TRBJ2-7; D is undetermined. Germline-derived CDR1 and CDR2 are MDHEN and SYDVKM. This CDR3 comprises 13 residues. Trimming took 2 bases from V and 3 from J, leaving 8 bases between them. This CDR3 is CASSLKLNYEQYF. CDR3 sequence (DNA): TGTGCCAGCAGTTTAAAGCTCAACTACGAGCAGTACTTC.

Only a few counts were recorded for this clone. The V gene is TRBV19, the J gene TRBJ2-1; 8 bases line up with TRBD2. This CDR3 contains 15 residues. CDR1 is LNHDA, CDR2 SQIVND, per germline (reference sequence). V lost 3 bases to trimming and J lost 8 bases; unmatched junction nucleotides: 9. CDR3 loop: CASSMGLGVGDEQFF. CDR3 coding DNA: TGTGCCAGTAGTATGGGACTAGGAGTAGGCGATGAGCAGTTCTTC.

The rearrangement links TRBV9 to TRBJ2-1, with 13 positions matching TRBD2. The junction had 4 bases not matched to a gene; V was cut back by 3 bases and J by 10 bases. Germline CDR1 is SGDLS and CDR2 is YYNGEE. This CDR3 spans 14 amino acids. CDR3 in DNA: TGTGCCAGCAGCGCCGGACTAGCGGGAGACGAGCAGTTCTTC. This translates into CASSAGLAGDEQFF.

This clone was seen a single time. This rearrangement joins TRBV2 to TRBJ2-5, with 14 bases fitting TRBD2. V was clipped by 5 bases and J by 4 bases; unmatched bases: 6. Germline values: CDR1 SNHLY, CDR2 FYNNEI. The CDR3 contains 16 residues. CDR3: CASSLGLAGGPETQYF. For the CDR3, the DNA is TGTGCCAGCAGTCTTGGACTAGCGGGAGGCCCAGAGACCCAGTACTTC.

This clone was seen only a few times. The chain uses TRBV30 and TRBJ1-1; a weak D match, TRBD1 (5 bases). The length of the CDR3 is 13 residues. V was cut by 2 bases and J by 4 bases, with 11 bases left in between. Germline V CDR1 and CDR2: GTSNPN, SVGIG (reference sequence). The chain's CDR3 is CAWSIGGTTEAFF. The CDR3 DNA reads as TGTGCCTGGAGTATCGGGGGGACCACTGAAGCTTTCTTT.

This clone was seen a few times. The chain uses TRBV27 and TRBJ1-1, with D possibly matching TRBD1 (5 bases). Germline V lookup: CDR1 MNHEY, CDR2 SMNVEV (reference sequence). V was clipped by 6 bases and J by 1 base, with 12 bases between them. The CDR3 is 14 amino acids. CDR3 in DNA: TGTGCCAGCAGGACAACTACAGGGAACACTGAAGCTTTCTTT. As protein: CASRTTTGNTEAFF.

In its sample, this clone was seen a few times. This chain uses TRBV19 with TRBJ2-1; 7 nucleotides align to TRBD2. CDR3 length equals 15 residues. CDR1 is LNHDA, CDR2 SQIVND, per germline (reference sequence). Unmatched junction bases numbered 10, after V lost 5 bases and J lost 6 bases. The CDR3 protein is CASSFGLGTGNEQFF. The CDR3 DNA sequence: TGTGCCAGTAGTTTCGGACTAGGTACGGGCAATGAGCAGTTCTTC.

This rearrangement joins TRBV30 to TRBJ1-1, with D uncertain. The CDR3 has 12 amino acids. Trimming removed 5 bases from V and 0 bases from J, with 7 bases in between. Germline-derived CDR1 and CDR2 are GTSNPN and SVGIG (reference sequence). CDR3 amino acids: CAWDNLNTEAFF. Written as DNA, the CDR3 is TGTGCCTGGGACAATTTGAACACTGAAGCTTTCTTT.

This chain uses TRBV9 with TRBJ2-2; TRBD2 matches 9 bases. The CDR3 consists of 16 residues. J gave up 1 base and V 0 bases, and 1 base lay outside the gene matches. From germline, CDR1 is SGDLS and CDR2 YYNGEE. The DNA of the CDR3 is TGTGCCAGCAGCGTAGTGACTAGCGGGAACACCGGGGAGCTGTTTTTT. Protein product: CASSVVTSGNTGELFF.

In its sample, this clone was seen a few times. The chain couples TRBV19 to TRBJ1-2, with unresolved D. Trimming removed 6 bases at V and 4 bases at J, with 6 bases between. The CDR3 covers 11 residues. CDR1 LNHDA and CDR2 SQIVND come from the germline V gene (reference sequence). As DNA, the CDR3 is TGTGCCAGTAGGAACACCTATGGCTACACCTTC. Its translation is CASRNTYGYTF.

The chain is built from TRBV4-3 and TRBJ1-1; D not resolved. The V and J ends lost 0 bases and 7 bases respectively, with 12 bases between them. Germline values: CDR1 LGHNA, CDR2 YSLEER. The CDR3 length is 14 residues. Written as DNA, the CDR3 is TGCGCCAGCAGCCAAGATCTTGGACTAAGTGAAGCTTTCTTT. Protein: CASSQDLGLSEAFF.

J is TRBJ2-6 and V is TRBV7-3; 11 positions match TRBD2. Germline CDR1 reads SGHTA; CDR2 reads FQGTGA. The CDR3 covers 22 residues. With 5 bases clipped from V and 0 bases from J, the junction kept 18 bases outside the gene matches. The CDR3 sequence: CASSPRALGLLAGDSGANVLTF. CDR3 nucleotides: TGTGCCAGCAGCCCTAGGGCATTGGGGTTACTAGCGGGAGACTCTGGGGCCAACGTCCTGACTTTC.

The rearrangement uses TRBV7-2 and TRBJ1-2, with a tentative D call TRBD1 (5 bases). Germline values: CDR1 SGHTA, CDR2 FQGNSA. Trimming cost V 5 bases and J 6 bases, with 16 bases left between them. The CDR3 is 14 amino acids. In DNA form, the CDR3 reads TGTGCCAGCAGCCTGTCCCCAGGGTTGGATGGCTACACCTTC. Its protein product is CASSLSPGLDGYTF.

Here the CDR3 DNA reads TGTGCCAGCAGCAGGGGACAGCAAGAGACCCAGTACTTC. Translated: CASSRGQQETQYF. The genes are TRBV7-9 and TRBJ2-5; TRBD1 agrees at 7 bases. CDR1 is SEHNR, CDR2 FQNEAQ, per germline (reference sequence). The V segment lost 5 bases and the J segment 2 bases; nucleotides outside the gene matches: 2. The CDR3 sequence is 13 residues long.

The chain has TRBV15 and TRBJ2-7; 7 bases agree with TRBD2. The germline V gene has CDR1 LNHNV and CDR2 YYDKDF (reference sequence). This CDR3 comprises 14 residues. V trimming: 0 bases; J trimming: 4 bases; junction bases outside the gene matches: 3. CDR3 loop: CATSRDLAEYEQYF. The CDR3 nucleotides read TGTGCCACCAGCAGAGATCTAGCGGAATACGAGCAGTACTTC.

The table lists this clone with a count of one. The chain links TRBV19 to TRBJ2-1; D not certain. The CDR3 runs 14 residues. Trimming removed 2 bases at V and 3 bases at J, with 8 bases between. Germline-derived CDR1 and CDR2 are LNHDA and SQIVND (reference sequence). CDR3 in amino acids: CASSIRLVYNEQFF. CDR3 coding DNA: TGTGCCAGTAGTATAAGGCTAGTCTACAATGAGCAGTTCTTC.

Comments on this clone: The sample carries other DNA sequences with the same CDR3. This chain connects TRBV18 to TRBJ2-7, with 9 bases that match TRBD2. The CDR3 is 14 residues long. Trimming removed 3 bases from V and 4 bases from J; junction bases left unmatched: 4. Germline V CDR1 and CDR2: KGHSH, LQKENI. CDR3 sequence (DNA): TGTGCCAGCTCACCTAGCGGGAGTACGTACGAGCAGTACTTC. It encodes CASSPSGSTYEQYF.

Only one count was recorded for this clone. CDR3 region: CASSKDRVGGNQPQHF. CDR3 bases: TGTGCCAGCAGCAAGGACAGGGTCGGGGGCAATCAGCCCCAGCATTTT. The chain carries TRBV7-9 and TRBJ1-5, with 8 bases aligning to TRBD1. CDR3 length equals 16 residues. Looked up from germline, CDR1 is SEHNR and CDR2 is FQNEAQ (reference sequence). The J segment lost 2 bases and the V segment lost 5 bases, leaving 8 bases of the junction unmatched.

The CDR3 sequence: CSVDTGVGQPQHF. The DNA for the CDR3 is TGCAGCGTTGACACAGGGGTTGGTCAGCCCCAGCATTTT. This rearrangement joins TRBV29-1 to TRBJ1-5; 7 bases match TRBD1. Per the germline V gene, CDR1 is SQVTM and CDR2 is ANQGSEA. The V and J ends lost 3 bases and 6 bases, in that order; junction bases with no gene match: 5. The length of the CDR3 is 13 residues.

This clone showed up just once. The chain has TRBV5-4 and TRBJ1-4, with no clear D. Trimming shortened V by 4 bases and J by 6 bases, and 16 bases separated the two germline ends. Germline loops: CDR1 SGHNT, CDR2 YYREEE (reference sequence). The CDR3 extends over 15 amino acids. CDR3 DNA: TGTGCCAGCAGCCTAAGACAAGTGGGCCATGAAAAACTGTTTTTT. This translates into CASSLRQVGHEKLFF.

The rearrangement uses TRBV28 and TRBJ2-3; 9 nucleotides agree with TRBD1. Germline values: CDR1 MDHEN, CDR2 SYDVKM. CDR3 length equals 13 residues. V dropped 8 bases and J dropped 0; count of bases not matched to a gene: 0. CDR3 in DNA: TGTGCCAGCGGGACAGGGAGCACAGATACGCAGTATTTT. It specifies CASGTGSTDTQYF.